The clone carrying this T cell receptor beta chain has ten or more counts. This sample is drawn from a study of T cell repertoires in cytomegalovirus infection. Via MiXCR, TCRdb re-called the reads, giving one row per CDR3 protein. The sample comprises around 450,000 distinct CDR3 sequences, approximately 30% of which are singletons, and roughly an eighth rests with the top ten. The source of this sequence is a human donor in good health (CMV status not recorded). Some clones in this sample may be carry-over from other donors' samples. Sequencing was done on a sample of PBMCs.

In DNA, the CDR3 is TGTGCCTCCCAGGAAGGGGGCACGGGGCAGCCCCAGCATTTT. Protein product: CASQEGGTGQPQHF. The rearrangement links TRBV6-5 to TRBJ1-5; 7 nucleotides line up with TRBD1. V dropped 11 bases and J dropped 7; count of bases not matched to a gene: 14. The CDR3 is 14 residues long. CDR1 and CDR2 (germline): MNHEY, SVGAGI.